Sequencing of this T cell receptor beta chain was carried out in a study of identical twins. Unmatched junction bases numbered 5, after V lost 2 bases and J lost 7 bases. The CDR3 has 14 residues. Germline V gives CDR1 SGHTA, CDR2 FQGNSA. This clonotype has a count of ten or more. Using its own MiXCR run on the 5' RACE reads, TCRdb lists one record per CDR3 protein. The sample gives approximately 410,000 distinct CDR3 sequences, approximately 18% of which show up once; 9% to 15% is in the top ten. The sequence derives from a man aged 50-59 years in good health. The sample comprised naive T cells sorted from blood. V usage is TRBV7-2 and J usage is TRBJ2-1, with 7 bases matching TRBD1. The CDR3 sequence: CASSLMGQSNEQFF. The CDR3 DNA reads as TGTGCCAGCAGCTTAATGGGACAGTCAAATGAGCAGTTCTTC.